The T cell receptor beta chain under discussion was sequenced for a study of T-cell memory formation after mild COVID-19. Each CDR3 protein is one row after TCRdb ran MiXCR on the 5' RACE reads. The sample lists some 340,000 distinct CDR3 sequences, 13% occurring once. The germline V gene encodes CDR1 SGHTA and CDR2 FQGNSA. This CDR3 is built from 14 residues. Trimming stripped 5 bases from V and 4 bases from J, with 14 bases between. Input material: PBMCs or a T cell subset sorted from them (not recorded which). The chain employs TRBV7-2 and TRBJ2-5; D is perhaps TRBD2 (5 bases). The receptor's source is a man between 18 and 35 years old who had mild COVID-19 (a few samples of this study predate the infection). Cell type and time point are not known. CDR3 loop: CASSLGRSGETQYF. The DNA for the CDR3 is TGTGCCAGCAGCCTCGGTCGGAGCGGAGAGACCCAGTACTTC.